This TCR beta chain stems from a study of blood T cell repertoires in COVID-19. Trimming took 3 bases from V and 5 from J, leaving 14 bases between them. There are 15 residues in the CDR3. CDR1 SGDLS and CDR2 YYNGEE come from the germline V gene. Sequencing was performed with immunoSEQ multiplex PCR; in TCRdb, only in-frame clones are kept and a portion is missing. The sample yields some 260,000 clones, over 80% seen once. Material: peripheral blood. The source of this sequence is a woman between 70 and 85 years old with COVID-19, enrolled during active disease. The chain employs TRBV9 and TRBJ2-2; D is unresolved. This CDR3 is CASSDMGLRTGELFF. The CDR3 nucleotides are TGTGCCAGCAGCGATATGGGCCTCAGAACCGGGGAGCTGTTTTTT.